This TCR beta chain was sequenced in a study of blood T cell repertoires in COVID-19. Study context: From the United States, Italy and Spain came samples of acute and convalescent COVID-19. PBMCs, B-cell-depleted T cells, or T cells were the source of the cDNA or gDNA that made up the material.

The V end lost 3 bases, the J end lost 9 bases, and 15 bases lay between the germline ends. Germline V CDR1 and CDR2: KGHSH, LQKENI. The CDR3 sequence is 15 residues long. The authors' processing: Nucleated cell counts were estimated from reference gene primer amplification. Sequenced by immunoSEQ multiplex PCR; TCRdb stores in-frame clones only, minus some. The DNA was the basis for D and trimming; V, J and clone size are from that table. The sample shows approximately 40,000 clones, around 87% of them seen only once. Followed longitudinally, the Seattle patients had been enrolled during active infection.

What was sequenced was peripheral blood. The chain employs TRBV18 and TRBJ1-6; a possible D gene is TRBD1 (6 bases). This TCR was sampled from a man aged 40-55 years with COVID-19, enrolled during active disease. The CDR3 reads CASSPAPTGISPLHF. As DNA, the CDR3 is TGTGCCAGCTCACCGGCCCCTACAGGGATTTCACCCCTCCACTTT.